The next 30 T cell receptor beta chains were all read from a single sample in a study of Graves' ophthalmopathy and Graves' hyperthyroidism. Amplified TCR beta CDR3 regions were obtained using RNA transcripts as template. An initial RT-PCR round employing HTBI primers preceded a second-round multiplex PCR. TCRdb re-called the multiplex PCR reads with MiXCR, one entry per CDR3 protein. The table has approximately 1.2 million distinct CDR3 sequences, roughly two fifths seen once; the top ten hold around 10%. Specimen: peripheral blood or thyroid tissue (not recorded which). The receptor source for this set is an adult man with Graves' hyperthyroidism.

This clonotype was picked up many times. This rearrangement joins TRBV7-9 to TRBJ1-1; D is ambiguous. Per the germline V gene, CDR1 is SEHNR and CDR2 is FQNEAQ (reference sequence). The CDR3 totals 17 residues. Trimming left V 0 bases short and J 0 bases short, with 14 bases between. The CDR3 reads CASSLAVASHMNTEAFF. The CDR3 DNA is TGTGCCAGCAGCTTAGCGGTTGCATCACATATGAACACTGAAGCTTTCTTT.

This chain joins TRBV10-3 and TRBJ2-7; TRBD2 might be the D (6 bases). Trimming pared 10 bases from V and 0 bases from J, leaving 19 bases between. CDR1 ENHRY and CDR2 SYGVKD come from the germline V gene. The CDR3 is 15 residues long. The CDR3 DNA reads as TGTGCCACGGGAGAGGGGATGTTAAACTCCTACGAGCAGTACTTC. Protein sequence: CATGEGMLNSYEQYF.

This clonotype has ten or more counts. The rearrangement joins TRBV11-2 to TRBJ1-1, with D maybe TRBD1 (5 bases). This CDR3 contains 13 residues. Germline loops: CDR1 SGHAT, CDR2 FQNNGV. Trimming removed 6 bases from V and 6 bases from J, with 14 bases in between. The CDR3 protein is CASSPLGAAEAFF. CDR3 coding DNA: TGTGCCAGCAGTCCGCTCGGGGCGGCTGAAGCTTTCTTT.

This clonotype has only a few counts. The V and J genes are TRBV11-2 and TRBJ2-5; possibly TRBD2 for D (6 bases). Between the trimmed V and J ends, which lost 4 bases and 2 bases, there was a span of 11 bases. There are 14 residues in the CDR3. Germline V gene sequence: CDR1 SGHAT, CDR2 FQNNGV. DNA of the CDR3: TGTGCCAGCAGCTACCGGGACTTACAAGAGACCCAGTACTTC. It yields the protein CASSYRDLQETQYF.

This clonotype was recorded many times. V and J are TRBV7-9 and TRBJ2-7; D not resolved. V was clipped by 5 bases and J by 4 bases, with 12 bases between them. Germline CDR1 and CDR2: SEHNR and FQNEAQ (reference sequence). The CDR3 runs to 13 residues. The CDR3 spells CASSPQGPYEQYF. CDR3 nucleotide sequence: TGTGCCAGCAGCCCCCAAGGGCCTTACGAGCAGTACTTC.

In its sample, this clonotype was seen a few times. This chain joins TRBV12-3 or TRBV12-4 and TRBJ2-2, with D perhaps TRBD2 (5 bases). V was clipped by 11 bases and J by 5 bases, with 15 bases between them. This CDR3 has 13 residues. The CDR3 bases are TGTGCCGGTAGGGCGAGCGGTACCGGGGAGCTGTTTTTT. This encodes CAGRASGTGELFF.

Only one count was recorded for this clonotype. The V and J genes are TRBV11-2 and TRBJ1-1, with 10 bases fitting TRBD1. The germline gives CDR1 SGHAT, CDR2 FQNNGV. J was trimmed by 5 bases and V by 5 bases; bases with no gene match: 8. The CDR3 sequence is 15 residues long. CDR3 residues: CASSGDRGRPTEAFF. The CDR3 DNA is TGTGCCAGCAGCGGGGACAGGGGTCGGCCGACTGAAGCTTTCTTT.

This clonotype has ten or more counts. The V call is TRBV2, the J call TRBJ1-1; 7 positions agree with TRBD1. This CDR3 has 12 amino acids. Germline V CDR1 and CDR2: SNHLY, FYNNEI. The ends lost 6 bases at V and 8 bases at J; junction bases unmatched: 6. CDR3 bases: TGTGCCAGCAGCAGCGGGACAGACGAAGCTTTCTTT. Translation gives CASSSGTDEAFF.

On this clonotype itself: This may be a read error: a much more frequent sequence differs by one nucleotide. This chain uses TRBV11-2 with TRBJ1-1, with D hard to call. The germline V gene has CDR1 SGHAT and CDR2 FQNNGV. The CDR3 extends over 13 amino acids. V gave up 5 bases and J gave up 4 bases, with 11 bases separating them. The CDR3 DNA sequence: TGTGCCAGCAGCGCCTATCACGCCACTGAAGCTTTCTTT. Its translation: CASSAYHATEAFF.

This chain links TRBV6-5 with TRBJ1-5, with 11 bases matching TRBD1. The CDR3 is made up of 15 amino acids. The germline V gene encodes CDR1 MNHEY and CDR2 SVGAGI. With 7 bases clipped from V and 6 bases from J, the junction kept 8 bases outside the gene matches. Written as DNA, the CDR3 is TGTGCCAGCACCCCGGGACAGGGGGTTGGTCAGCCCCAGCATTTT. As protein: CASTPGQGVGQPQHF.

In regard to this clonotype: Possible read error: a much larger clone is one base away. The rearrangement links TRBV19 to TRBJ2-7; 8 positions agree with TRBD1. Germline loops: CDR1 LNHDA, CDR2 SQIVND (reference sequence). The CDR3 length is 14 residues. V gave up 5 bases and J gave up 5 bases; unmatched junction bases: 8. CDR3 DNA: TGTGCCAGTAGTGGACAGGGAAATACCGACGAGCAGTACTTC. It is translated as CASSGQGNTDEQYF.

This clonotype was counted between two and nine times. This chain links TRBV10-3 with TRBJ1-3, with D hard to call. Germline loops: CDR1 ENHRY, CDR2 SYGVKD. V was shortened by 11 bases and J by 1 base, with 18 bases between the two germline ends. The CDR3 consists of 15 residues. The CDR3 loop reads CAGGRPGISGNTIYF. CDR3 nucleotides: TGTGCCGGAGGCCGGCCGGGAATTTCTGGAAACACCATATATTTT.

Comment on this clonotype: A much bigger clone sits one base away, suggesting this may be a read error. In DNA, the CDR3 is TGCAGTGCTAGTCCCCTGAGCCTCGGAAACACCATATATTTT. Protein sequence: CSASPLSLGNTIYF. This chain connects TRBV20-1 to TRBJ1-3; D not resolved. V shed 3 bases and J shed 4 bases, with 13 bases lying between them. This CDR3 region has 14 residues. Germline assignment: CDR1 DFQATT and CDR2 SNEGSKA (reference sequence).

This clonotype has only one observation. V usage is TRBV15 and J usage is TRBJ2-7, with 7 bases identical to TRBD1. V shed 3 bases and J 3 bases; nucleotides not matched to a gene: 11. The germline V gene encodes CDR1 LNHNV and CDR2 YYDKDF (reference sequence). The CDR3 sequence is 16 residues long. The CDR3 nucleotides are TGTGCCACCAGCAGTCGACCGACAGGGCAGGACTACGAGCAGTACTTC. Translated, it gives CATSSRPTGQDYEQYF.

The chain carries TRBV3-1 and TRBJ1-1; 9 bases line up with TRBD1. In germline, CDR1 is LGHDT, CDR2 YNNKEL (reference sequence). With V trimmed by 8 bases and J by 4 bases, 8 bases remained unmatched. The CDR3 is 14 amino acids. The CDR3 DNA reads TGTGCCAGCCGGGACAGGGACGGTGGCACTGAAGCTTTCTTT. This sequence encodes CASRDRDGGTEAFF.

About this clonotype itself: A much larger clone differs from this one at a single base, so this may be a read error. The chain recombines TRBV12-3 or TRBV12-4 with TRBJ1-2; 10 positions match TRBD1. This CDR3 is built from 15 residues. The V gene end was trimmed by 6 bases and the J gene end by 2 bases; junction bases not matched to a gene: 6. CDR3 nucleotide sequence: TGTGCCAGCAGCGCGACAGGGGGCACCAACTATGGCTACACCTTC. It specifies CASSATGGTNYGYTF.

This clonotype was picked up one time. V gene TRBV25-1 combines with J gene TRBJ2-5; D perhaps matches TRBD1 (6 bases). The V gene's germline CDR1 is MGHDK and CDR2 SYGVNS. CDR3 length: 12 residues. Trimming took 8 bases from V and 2 from J, leaving 9 bases between them. The CDR3 DNA reads TGTGCCAGCGGGGACAAACAAGAGACCCAGTACTTC. Translation gives CASGDKQETQYF.

The J gene is TRBJ2-7, the V gene TRBV7-6; D gene unclear. The germline V gene encodes CDR1 SGHVS and CDR2 FNYEAQ. The CDR3 totals 16 residues. The V and J ends lost 5 bases and 5 bases respectively, with 22 bases between them. The CDR3: CASSDAVRPYLHEQYF. As DNA, the CDR3 is TGTGCCAGCAGCGATGCGGTTCGTCCGTATCTCCACGAGCAGTACTTC.

This clonotype was recorded many times. J is TRBJ2-7 and V is TRBV29-1; D is perhaps TRBD1 (5 bases). The CDR3 extends over 12 amino acids. V was pared by 7 bases and J by 3 bases, with 13 bases between. Germline lookup yields CDR1 SQVTM and CDR2 ANQGSEA. The CDR3 protein is CSARGRDYEQYF. The CDR3 bases are TGCAGCGCAAGGGGAAGGGACTACGAGCAGTACTTC.

The chain employs TRBV29-1 and TRBJ1-1; 9 bases fit TRBD1. The CDR3 is 13 amino acids. Trimming removed 8 bases from V and 3 bases from J; junction bases left unmatched: 7. Germline V gene data show CDR1 as SQVTM and CDR2 as ANQGSEA. In DNA form, the CDR3 reads TGCAGCTTAGGACAGGGGTGGGACACTGAAGCTTTCTTT. Its translation is CSLGQGWDTEAFF.

This clonotype was picked up many times. This chain connects TRBV9 to TRBJ1-2; the match to TRBD1 covers 8 bases. The junction had 10 bases not matched to a gene; V was cut back by 4 bases and J by 8 bases. Germline lookup yields CDR1 SGDLS and CDR2 YYNGEE. CDR3 length: 14 residues. CDR3 DNA sequence: TGTGCCAGCAGCCCGAAGGACAGGGTAGGCGGCTACACCTTC. It translates to CASSPKDRVGGYTF. Supplemented by reference TRBV9 and TRBJ1-2, the full variable domain reads DSGVTQTPKHLITATGQRVTLRCSPRSGDLSVYWYQQSLDQGLQFLIQYYNGEERAKGNILERFSAQQFPDLHSELNLSSLELGDSALYFCASSPKDRVGGYTFGSGTRLTVV.

The V call is TRBV20-1, the J call TRBJ1-1, with D unresolved. The V end lost 0 bases, the J end lost 1 base, and 6 bases lay between the germline ends. Germline lookup yields CDR1 DFQATT and CDR2 SNEGSKA (reference sequence). The CDR3 is 13 residues long. The CDR3 spells CSARDVGNTEAFF. CDR3 bases: TGCAGTGCTAGAGATGTGGGGAACACTGAAGCTTTCTTT.

The chain recombines TRBV9 with TRBJ2-7, with a possible D match to TRBD1 (5 bases). Trimming took off 3 bases at V and 1 base at J, with 11 bases between the two ends. The CDR3 length is 14 residues. The germline V gene encodes CDR1 SGDLS and CDR2 YYNGEE. The CDR3 bases are TGTGCCAGCAGCGCGACAGTACTATCCTACGAGCAGTACTTC. This sequence encodes CASSATVLSYEQYF.

This clonotype was detected only once. CDR3 coding DNA: TGCAGCGTCCATAGCGGGAGTAGACCCTACGAGCAGTACTTC. Protein product: CSVHSGSRPYEQYF. This chain connects TRBV29-1 to TRBJ2-7; TRBD2 matches 9 bases. Germline V gene sequence: CDR1 SQVTM, CDR2 ANQGSEA. With 6 bases clipped from V and 2 bases from J, the junction kept 8 bases outside the gene matches. The CDR3 is 14 residues long.

In this sample, this clonotype turned up many times. The chain couples TRBV7-9 to TRBJ2-7; a possible D gene is TRBD2 (6 bases). The CDR3 runs 16 residues. The V gene lost 1 base and the J gene lost 5 bases, with 18 bases spanning the gap. Germline CDR1 SEHNR, CDR2 FQNEAQ (reference sequence). The CDR3 loop is CASSLVAQGSGHEQYF. The CDR3 DNA sequence: TGTGCCAGCAGCTTAGTCGCTCAAGGGAGCGGGCACGAGCAGTACTTC.

The rearrangement joins TRBV7-3 to TRBJ2-5, with TRBD2 matching over 7 bases. Trimming cost V 3 bases and J 3 bases; bases outside gene matches: 4. The CDR3 has 14 residues. Germline V lookup: CDR1 SGHTA, CDR2 FQGTGA. The CDR3 sequence is CASSFRAGEETQYF. In nucleotides, the CDR3 is TGTGCCAGCAGCTTTCGTGCGGGAGAAGAGACCCAGTACTTC.

This rearrangement joins TRBV20-1 to TRBJ1-4, with 10 bases matching TRBD1. The CDR3 totals 13 residues. Trimming took 6 bases from V and 8 from J; bases not matched to a gene: 6. Germline CDR1 DFQATT, CDR2 SNEGSKA (reference sequence). Here the CDR3 reads CSARTGGREKLFF. The CDR3 nucleotides read TGCAGTGCGAGGACAGGGGGGCGGGAAAAACTGTTTTTT.

V and J are TRBV19 and TRBJ2-7, with D perhaps matching TRBD1 (6 bases). This CDR3 has 14 residues. With 9 bases removed from V and 4 bases from J, the gap between germline ends came to 19 bases. Per germline, CDR1 LNHDA and CDR2 SQIVND (reference sequence). The CDR3 protein is CASSPADRVYEQYF. In nucleotides, the CDR3 is TGTGCCAGCAGTCCAGCGGACAGAGTGTACGAGCAGTACTTC.

The CDR3 sequence is CASSLKSTRGQPQHF. Written as DNA, the CDR3 is TGTGCCAGCAGCTTAAAATCGACCAGGGGGCAGCCCCAGCATTTT. J is TRBJ1-5 and V is TRBV2; TRBD1 agrees at 7 bases. CDR3 length equals 15 residues. Per germline, CDR1 SNHLY and CDR2 FYNNEI. V shed 6 bases and J 7 bases; nucleotides not matched to a gene: 12.

J is TRBJ1-5 and V is TRBV10-3; D ambiguous. V was trimmed by 5 bases and J by 4 bases, leaving 6 bases between them. This CDR3 is 12 amino acids long. Germline V lookup: CDR1 ENHRY, CDR2 SYGVKD. CDR3 residues: CAISPQNQPQHF. The DNA of the CDR3 is TGTGCCATCAGTCCCCAGAATCAGCCCCAGCATTTT.